What follows are 25 T cell receptor beta chains derived from one specimen sequenced in a study of beta chain features in type 1 diabetes. General study points: A moderate, significant TCRB CDR3 shortening appeared in type 1 diabetes across four CD4+ subsets.

These TCRs are of unknown antigen specificity. Expressed TCRB transcripts got sequenced, as all isolated RNA was reverse transcribed. Assay: immunoSEQ multiplex PCR; the TCRdb copy retains only in-frame clones and omits some. In the table there are about 70,000 clones, roughly 49% of which are singletons. Sequencing was carried out using central memory CD4+ T cells from blood. Receptor source: a man aged 25-45 years with type 1 diabetes.

This sequence joins TRBV10-3 and TRBJ1-1; no firm D call. V was clipped by 2 bases and J by 2 bases, with 3 bases between them. The CDR3 is made up of 12 amino acids. Germline CDR1 ENHRY, CDR2 SYGVKD. CDR3 sequence (DNA): TGTGCCATCAGTGAGATAAACACTGAAGCTTTCTTT. This codes for CAISEINTEAFF.

The chain couples TRBV29-1 to TRBJ1-1, with 7 bases lining up with TRBD1. The CDR3 totals 13 residues. CDR1 and CDR2 from the germline V gene are SQVTM and ANQGSEA. V shed 7 bases, J shed 8 bases, and the junction held 13 bases outside the gene matches. The CDR3 reads CSATTGPSGEAFF. DNA for the CDR3: TGCAGCGCCACGACAGGGCCCAGCGGCGAAGCTTTCTTT. Supplemented by reference TRBV29-1 and TRBJ1-1, the full variable domain reads SAVISQKPSRDICQRGTSLTIQCQVDSQVTMMFWYRQQPGQSLTLIATANQGSEATYESGFVIDKFPISRPNLTFSTLTVSNMSPEDSSIYLCSATTGPSGEAFFGQGTRLTVV.

Sample share makes this clone medium-sized. The rearrangement links TRBV4-2 to TRBJ2-5; TRBD2 agrees at 7 bases. The V and J ends lost 3 bases and 0 bases, in that order; junction bases with no gene match: 1. CDR1 and CDR2 (germline): LGHNA, YNFKEQ. This CDR3 comprises 14 residues. The CDR3 bases are TGTGCCAGCAGCCAGGGACTACACCAAGAGACCCAGTACTTC. Encoded protein: CASSQGLHQETQYF.

The chain combines TRBV5-4 with TRBJ1-1, with 8 bases that match TRBD1. The CDR3 has 16 residues. Germline-derived CDR1 and CDR2 are SGHNT and YYREEE (reference sequence). The trim removed 5 bases at V and 3 bases at J, leaving 12 bases unmatched. The CDR3, as DNA: TGTGCCAGCAGTTCGGACAGGGCCGTTGGGTACACTGAAGCTTTCTTT. Translating gives CASSSDRAVGYTEAFF.

This clone occurred a few times. The chain joins TRBV7-8 to TRBJ2-5; TRBD2 is a possible D gene (6 bases). The CDR3 sequence is 14 residues long. Trimming cost V 6 bases and J 2 bases, with 13 bases left between them. CDR1 is SGHVS and CDR2 is FQNEAQ in the germline V gene. CDR3 DNA: TGTGCCAGCAGAAGTGTAGCGGATCAAGAGACCCAGTACTTC. Residues: CASRSVADQETQYF.

This chain joins TRBV2 and TRBJ1-1; possible D gene TRBD1, 6 bases. The CDR3 contains 12 residues. Trimming left V 5 bases short and J 6 bases short, with 10 bases between. CDR1 and CDR2 (germline): SNHLY, FYNNEI. CDR3 in DNA: TGTGCCAGCAGTACAGGGATCTCTGAAGCTTTCTTT. Protein sequence: CASSTGISEAFF.

This sequence joins TRBV14 and TRBJ2-3; 10 nucleotides match TRBD1. CDR3 length: 17 amino acids. The junction had 7 bases not matched to a gene; V was cut back by 4 bases and J by 0 bases. Germline values: CDR1 SGHDN, CDR2 FVKESK. CDR3 bases: TGTGCCAGCAGCCTTACCGGGACAGGGGTCAGCACAGATACGCAGTATTTT. Translation gives CASSLTGTGVSTDTQYF.

The V call is TRBV13, the J call TRBJ2-2; no definite D call. Germline V gene data show CDR1 as PRHDT and CDR2 as FYEKMQ (reference sequence). The V gene lost 2 bases and the J gene lost 5 bases, with 18 bases spanning the gap. This CDR3 spans 17 amino acids. The CDR3: CASSLPGWVGETGELFF. As DNA, the CDR3 is TGTGCCAGCAGCTTACCCGGATGGGTAGGAGAGACCGGGGAGCTGTTTTTT.

This clone occurred a few times. This chain joins TRBV7-9 and TRBJ1-1, with a possible D match to TRBD1 (6 bases). The V and J ends lost 6 bases and 4 bases respectively, with 18 bases between them. CDR1 SEHNR and CDR2 FQNEAQ come from the germline V gene (reference sequence). The CDR3 covers 15 residues. The CDR3 nucleotides are TGTGCCAGCAGTCTAGGTGGGGGGGCGGCCACTGAAGCTTTCTTT. Amino acid sequence: CASSLGGGAATEAFF.

The chain combines TRBV11-2 with TRBJ2-1; 8 bases match TRBD1. Germline lookup yields CDR1 SGHAT and CDR2 FQNNGV. The CDR3 is 13 amino acids. Trimming at V came to 6 bases and at J to 6 bases, leaving 4 bases not matched to a gene. The CDR3 DNA follows: TGTGCCAGCAGACGGACAGGGAGCAATGAGCAGTTCTTC. This codes for CASRRTGSNEQFF.

The chain couples TRBV4-1 to TRBJ2-7; 7 bases are a match to TRBD1. This CDR3 comprises 17 residues. CDR1 and CDR2 (germline): MGHRA, YSYEKL. Trimming took 0 bases from V and 2 from J; bases not matched to a gene: 10. The CDR3, as DNA: TGCGCCAGCAGCCAAGAAAACAGACAGGGAAGTCCCTACGAGCAGTACTTC. Protein: CASSQENRQGSPYEQYF.

The rearrangement joins TRBV5-1 to TRBJ2-1, with 14 bases that match TRBD2. Germline V gives CDR1 SGHRS, CDR2 YFSETQ. The CDR3 contains 15 residues. J was trimmed by 6 bases and V by 6 bases; bases with no gene match: 5. The CDR3, as DNA: TGCGCCAGCACTCCGGGACTAGCGGGGGCCAATGAGCAGTTCTTC. It is translated as CASTPGLAGANEQFF.

This clone was observed a few times. CDR3 sequence: CASSQGGRGDGNQPQHF. The CDR3 DNA reads as TGCGCCAGCAGCCAGGGGGGTAGGGGAGATGGTAATCAGCCCCAGCATTTT. The chain couples TRBV4-1 to TRBJ1-5; perhaps TRBD1 as D (5 bases). In germline, CDR1 is MGHRA, CDR2 YSYEKL. The CDR3 sequence is 17 residues long. Trimming stripped 3 bases from V and 4 bases from J, with 19 bases between.

The chain combines TRBV2 with TRBJ2-1, with TRBD2 matching 12 bases. In germline, CDR1 is SNHLY, CDR2 FYNNEI. The CDR3 runs to 14 residues. Trimming at V came to 6 bases and at J to 4 bases, leaving 1 base not matched to a gene. CDR3 sequence (DNA): TGTGCCAGCAGAGGACTAGCGGGGTACAATGAGCAGTTCTTC. It encodes CASRGLAGYNEQFF.

The V gene is TRBV7-2, the J gene TRBJ2-3, with D possibly TRBD2 on 6 matching bases. There are 16 residues in the CDR3. The germline V and J ends were trimmed by 2 bases and 5 bases, with 17 bases remaining between them. Germline V gene sequence: CDR1 SGHTA, CDR2 FQGNSA. Here the CDR3 DNA reads TGTGCCAGCAGCTTAAATTTTCCGGGGGATGTAGATACGCAGTATTTT. It encodes CASSLNFPGDVDTQYF.

In this sample, this clone turned up a few times. The J gene is TRBJ2-3, the V gene TRBV18, with a tentative D call TRBD2 (5 bases). CDR1 and CDR2 from the germline V gene are KGHSH and LQKENI. Deletions cut 6 bases from V and 5 bases from J, with 12 bases between. This CDR3 contains 13 residues. CDR3 amino acids: CASSPNGGDTQYF. CDR3 nucleotides: TGTGCCAGCTCCCCTAACGGAGGAGATACGCAGTATTTT. Filled out from reference TRBV18 and TRBJ2-3, the complete variable domain reads NAGVMQNPRHLVRRRGQEARLRCSPMKGHSHVYWYRQLPEEGLKFMVYLQKENIIDESGMPKERFSAEFPKEGPSILRIQQVVRGDSAAYFCASSPNGGDTQYFGPGTRLTVL.

This rearrangement joins TRBV5-1 to TRBJ2-1; 13 bases map to TRBD2. CDR3 length: 14 residues. Unmatched junction bases numbered 0, after V lost 3 bases and J lost 6 bases. CDR1 and CDR2 (germline): SGHRS, YFSETQ. The CDR3 DNA sequence: TGCGCCAGCAGCTGGACTAGCGGGAGCAATGAGCAGTTCTTC. This encodes CASSWTSGSNEQFF.

This clone was observed a few times. The rearrangement uses TRBV7-2 and TRBJ2-1, with TRBD1 as a possible D gene (5 bases). Germline values: CDR1 SGHTA, CDR2 FQGNSA. Trimming cost V 4 bases and J 7 bases, with 11 bases left between them. This CDR3 has 13 amino acids. The CDR3 sequence: CASSSGPGNEQFF. The CDR3, as DNA: TGTGCCAGCAGCTCCGGGCCAGGGAATGAGCAGTTCTTC.

This clone was counted between two and nine times. The V call is TRBV11-2, the J call TRBJ2-3; TRBD2 matches at 9 bases. After removal of 5 bases from V and 6 bases from J, the junction contained 12 bases not matched to a gene. The CDR3 runs to 16 residues. CDR1 and CDR2 from the germline V gene are SGHAT and FQNNGV. The CDR3 sequence is CASSPTRGGAGDTQYF. Written as DNA, the CDR3 is TGTGCCAGCAGCCCGACCCGCGGGGGGGCAGGCGATACGCAGTATTTT.

V usage is TRBV4-1 and J usage is TRBJ1-2; 9 positions match TRBD1. The CDR3 extends over 18 amino acids. After removal of 5 bases from V and 2 bases from J, the junction contained 15 bases not matched to a gene. Germline CDR1 and CDR2: MGHRA and YSYEKL. The CDR3, as DNA: TGCGCCAGCAGCGCGACCGGGGCACAGGGGGCGCAGAACTATGGCTACACCTTC. This gives the protein CASSATGAQGAQNYGYTF.

The V gene is TRBV5-6, the J gene TRBJ2-3; no clear D. This CDR3 spans 14 amino acids. Between the trimmed V and J ends, which lost 1 base and 2 bases, there was a span of 8 bases. Germline CDR1 reads SGHDT; CDR2 reads YYEEEE. DNA for the CDR3: TGTGCCAGCAGCTTGACAGCACCCACAGATACGCAGTATTTT. The encoded protein is CASSLTAPTDTQYF.

The chain recombines TRBV6-5 with TRBJ1-5; 7 bases map to TRBD1. This CDR3 is 14 amino acids long. V shed 6 bases and J 2 bases; nucleotides not matched to a gene: 4. Germline V lookup: CDR1 MNHEY, CDR2 SVGAGI. The CDR3 coding sequence is TGTGCCAGCAGGGCCACAGGGGGCAATCAGCCCCAGCATTTT. As protein: CASRATGGNQPQHF.

With regard to this clone: An end of the junction differs from the germline gene, which may be a read error. The rearrangement uses TRBV6-5 and TRBJ2-7, with 9 nucleotides matching TRBD2. Germline CDR1 and CDR2: MNHEY and SVGAGI. The CDR3 runs to 12 residues. The CDR3 DNA is TGTGCCAGCAGGTCAGCGGGAGGCCCCGAAAACTTC. It codes for CASRSAGGPENF.

The gene calls are TRBV7-8 and TRBJ2-7, with 7 nucleotides matching TRBD2. The germline V gene has CDR1 SGHVS and CDR2 FQNEAQ. Germline trimming cut 2 bases from V and 0 bases from J; bases unmatched to any gene: 16. The CDR3 contains 19 residues. CDR3 nucleotide sequence: TGTGCCAGCAGCTTAATTCTGCGGGAGACACAATTTAGCTCCTACGAGCAGTACTTC. It translates to CASSLILRETQFSSYEQYF.

V and J are TRBV7-8 and TRBJ1-1; D gene uncertain. CDR3 size: 13 residues. Germline CDR1 is SGHVS and CDR2 is FQNEAQ. Trimming removed 2 bases at V and 1 base at J, with 5 bases between. The DNA for the CDR3 is TGTGCCAGCAGCTTAAGAGGGAACACTGAAGCTTTCTTT. Translated: CASSLRGNTEAFF.